The 10 T cell receptor beta chains below were found in one sample sequenced in a study of siplizumab effects on memory and regulatory T cells. Repertoires were generated with immunoSEQ multiplex PCR, while TCRdb's copy carries only in-frame clones and drops some. The sample has tens of thousands of clones; about nine tenths are singletons. The sequencing sample was made of Tregs sorted from blood. Every receptor here comes from a human donor in good health.

The genes are TRBV6-5 and TRBJ1-6; no firm D call. The CDR3 consists of 14 residues. The V end lost 6 bases, the J end lost 5 bases, and 11 bases lay between the germline ends. Germline assignment: CDR1 MNHEY and CDR2 SVGAGI. CDR3 loop: CASRGPLDNSPLHF. The CDR3 DNA reads as TGTGCCAGCAGAGGCCCCCTCGATAATTCACCCCTCCACTTT.

The CDR3 protein is CASTGSSYGYTF. CDR3 DNA sequence: TGTGCCAGCACGGGCAGCTCCTATGGCTACACCTTC. V gene TRBV6-6 combines with J gene TRBJ1-2; D gene ambiguous. Trimming shortened V by 7 bases and J by 4 bases, and 10 bases separated the two germline ends. Germline V gene sequence: CDR1 MNHNY, CDR2 SVGAGI (reference sequence). The CDR3 spans 12 residues.

There are a few counts of this clone. V and J are TRBV5-5 and TRBJ2-1; no clear D gene. Germline V CDR1 and CDR2: SGHKS, YYEKEE (reference sequence). The CDR3 has 14 residues. Trimming took off 4 bases at V and 4 bases at J, with 12 bases between the two ends. CDR3 sequence reads: CASSLLTVYNEQFF. CDR3 in DNA: TGTGCCAGCAGCCTGTTAACGGTATACAATGAGCAGTTCTTC.

The V call is TRBV6-5, the J call TRBJ2-1; D gene uncertain. Germline V CDR1 and CDR2: MNHEY, SVGAGI. CDR3 length: 11 residues. Trimming pared 2 bases from V and 9 bases from J, leaving 5 bases between. The CDR3 here is CASSYAGEQFF. As DNA, the CDR3 is TGTGCCAGCAGTTACGCCGGTGAGCAGTTCTTC.

The chain recombines TRBV30 with TRBJ2-3, with TRBD1 as a possible D gene (5 bases). Deletions cut 0 bases from V and 5 bases from J, with 12 bases between. The V gene's germline CDR1 is GTSNPN and CDR2 SVGIG (reference sequence). The CDR3 contains 14 residues. The CDR3 nucleotides are TGTGCCTGGAGTGTAGGGGCCCCCGGAGATACGCAGTATTTT. This translates into CAWSVGAPGDTQYF.

The chain employs TRBV12-5 and TRBJ1-1, with D maybe TRBD1 (5 bases). V lost 1 base and J lost 4, with 10 bases in between. CDR1 and CDR2 from the germline V gene are LGHNT and FRNRAP. CDR3 length: 14 residues. Here the CDR3 reads CASGLEGRGTEAFF. The CDR3, as DNA: TGTGCTAGTGGTTTGGAGGGGCGCGGCACTGAAGCTTTCTTT.

The chain carries TRBV10-3 and TRBJ2-3; 10 nucleotides agree with TRBD2. Germline CDR1 reads ENHRY; CDR2 reads SYGVKD. V shed 7 bases and J 3 bases; nucleotides not matched to a gene: 10. The CDR3 covers 16 residues. The CDR3 reads CAITPSGGAVTDTQYF. CDR3 nucleotide sequence: TGTGCCATCACCCCCAGCGGGGGGGCCGTTACAGATACGCAGTATTTT.

Here the CDR3 reads CASNKGPMHYGYTF. CDR3 nucleotide sequence: TGTGCCAGCAATAAGGGACCGATGCACTATGGCTACACCTTC. The V gene is TRBV2, the J gene TRBJ1-2; TRBD1 might be the D (5 bases). Germline V lookup: CDR1 SNHLY, CDR2 FYNNEI. The germline V and J ends were trimmed by 7 bases and 3 bases, with 15 bases remaining between them. The CDR3 loop spans 14 amino acids.

This sequence joins TRBV6-4 and TRBJ2-7, with D unclear. The germline V gene encodes CDR1 MRHNA and CDR2 SNTAGT. This CDR3 comprises 13 residues. Trimming removed 3 bases from V and 4 bases from J, with 10 bases in between. CDR3 nucleotides: TGTGCCAGCAGTGAACCTAGAGGATACGAGCAGTACTTC. This gives the protein CASSEPRGYEQYF.

This chain joins TRBV14 and TRBJ2-2; 10 nucleotides align to TRBD1. In germline, CDR1 is SGHDN, CDR2 FVKESK. The CDR3 covers 15 residues. The V and J ends lost 2 bases and 4 bases, in that order; junction bases with no gene match: 1. Here the CDR3 reads CASSQRQGATGELFF. Written as DNA, the CDR3 is TGTGCCAGCAGCCAAAGACAGGGGGCCACCGGGGAGCTGTTTTTT. The whole variable domain, remainder taken from reference TRBV14 and TRBJ2-2, is EAGVTQFPSHSVIEKGQTVTLRCDPISGHDNLYWYRRVMGKEIKFLLHFVKESKQDESGMPNNRFLAERTGGTYSTLKVQPAELEDSGVYFCASSQRQGATGELFFGEGSRLTVL.